This T cell receptor beta chain was recorded in a study of blood T cell repertoires in COVID-19. Seattle cases were enrolled at active infection and followed longitudinally. In the source study's methods: Reference gene primer amplification yielded estimated nucleated cell counts. Sequencing used immunoSEQ multiplex PCR; TCRdb keeps in-frame clones, though not all of them. V and J calls and clone size are copied from that table; D and trimming were computed from the DNA. This table holds 250,000 to 350,000 clones, approximately 85% found once. Germline lookup yields CDR1 SGHTA and CDR2 FQGNSA. This CDR3 is built from 13 residues. V was shortened by 4 bases and J by 4 bases, with 11 bases between the two germline ends.

This TCR was recovered from a human donor with COVID-19, enrolled during active disease. The donor label of this sample is uncertain. The V gene is TRBV7-2, the J gene TRBJ2-7; D is uncertain. The sequenced material came from peripheral blood. The CDR3 region has the DNA TGTGCCAGCAGCTCAATGGCCCGTTACGAGCAGTACTTC. It translates to CASSSMARYEQYF.